Following are 2 T cell receptor beta chains from one sample sequenced in a study of T cell responses to AZD1222 COVID-19 vaccine. Measured with immunoSEQ multiplex PCR; TCRdb has only the in-frame clones, and not every one. Among roughly 98,000 clones listed, around 90% were seen once. Sequencing used peripheral blood, obtained on day 0 of AZD1222 vaccination. These receptors all stem from an adult in good health.

This sequence joins TRBV5-1 and TRBJ2-6, with no clear D. This CDR3 is built from 15 residues. Germline lookup yields CDR1 SGHRS and CDR2 YFSETQ. The V gene lost 5 bases and the J gene lost 0 bases, with 9 bases spanning the gap. The CDR3 reads CASREIGSGANVLTF. The CDR3 DNA reads as TGCGCCAGCAGGGAAATAGGCTCTGGGGCCAACGTCCTGACTTTC.

This clone was seen only a few times. This chain joins TRBV28 and TRBJ1-1; 9 bases agree with TRBD1. Germline trimming cut 4 bases from V and 3 bases from J; bases unmatched to any gene: 6. CDR1 is MDHEN, CDR2 SYDVKM, per germline. This CDR3 is 15 amino acids long. The CDR3 loop is CASSSPGQGDTEAFF. The CDR3 DNA reads TGTGCCAGCAGTTCTCCGGGACAGGGCGACACTGAAGCTTTCTTT.